Listed here are 5 T cell receptor beta chains from one sample, sequenced in a study of Graves' ophthalmopathy and Graves' hyperthyroidism. RNA transcripts served as template for amplifying TCR beta CDR3 sequences. The first round was an RT-PCR with HTBI primers, and the second round was a multiplex PCR. One entry per CDR3 protein, called by TCRdb with MiXCR from the multiplex PCR reads. This table holds about 620,000 distinct CDR3 sequences, 20% to 25% found once. Material: peripheral blood. Receptors were obtained from a woman younger than 30 with stable Graves' hyperthyroidism. Some clones in this sample may be carry-over from other donors' samples.

This clonotype was counted between two and nine times. The V and J genes are TRBV6-1 and TRBJ2-7; 8 bases align to TRBD1. After removal of 6 bases from V and 3 bases from J, the junction contained 10 bases not matched to a gene. CDR1 and CDR2 (germline): MNHNS, SASEGT. This CDR3 comprises 15 residues. As DNA, the CDR3 is TGTGCCAGCAGCTCCTGGACAGGGTCAGGCTACGAGCAGTACTTC. Translating gives CASSSWTGSGYEQYF.

The chain has TRBV7-6 and TRBJ2-6; 7 bases are a match to TRBD1. With 4 bases clipped from V and 0 bases from J, the junction kept 3 bases outside the gene matches. This CDR3 spans 16 amino acids. Germline CDR1 is SGHVS and CDR2 is FNYEAQ. CDR3 in amino acids: CASSSRTGSGANVLTF. CDR3 DNA sequence: TGTGCCAGCAGCTCCCGGACAGGCTCTGGGGCCAACGTCCTGACTTTC.

This clonotype was found a few times. The chain uses TRBV19 and TRBJ1-1, with TRBD1 identical over 11 bases. Looked up from germline, CDR1 is LNHDA and CDR2 is SQIVND (reference sequence). J lost 9 bases, V lost 3 bases, and 9 bases had no gene match. This CDR3 comprises 15 residues. As DNA, the CDR3 is TGTGCCAGTAGTATCCCCCGGGACAGGGGGATTAAAGCTTTCTTT. This gives the protein CASSIPRDRGIKAFF.

This clonotype appeared many times. V is TRBV29-1 and J is TRBJ2-2; D possibly uses TRBD1 or TRBD2 (5 bases each). Germline V CDR1 and CDR2: SQVTM, ANQGSEA. This CDR3 has 14 residues. V was trimmed by 4 bases and J by 4 bases, leaving 13 bases between them. The CDR3 DNA reads as TGCAGCGTTGGGGGACCAGGGACCACCGGGGAGCTGTTTTTT. Its translation: CSVGGPGTTGELFF.

Comment on this clonotype: At one boundary the junction diverges from the germline segment, which might be a read error. The chain couples TRBV6-1 to TRBJ2-7; D is ambiguous. CDR1 MNHNS and CDR2 SASEGT come from the germline V gene. This CDR3 region has 14 residues. The CDR3 nucleotides are TGTGCCAGCAGGGAAGGGTTGGTATCCTACGAGCAGTACTTC. Its protein is CASREGLVSYEQYF.